This T cell receptor beta chain came from a study of T cells in Graves' hyperthyroidism and ophthalmopathy. What was amplified from RNA transcripts were TCR beta CDR3 regions. The study used the HTBI primer set for a first-round RT-PCR of the TCR CDR3. TCRdb reprocessed the multiplex PCR reads with MiXCR, giving one entry per CDR3 protein. The repertoire includes over 700,000 distinct CDR3 sequences, 30% to 40% of them detected once, and around 30% sits in the top ten. For Graves' hyperthyroidism to be stable, ophthalmopathy could not progress within 18 months. Patients were aged 18 to 65, had disease duration under 2 months, and had newly diagnosed hyperthyroidism. Uncontrolled infection, other autoimmune disease, pregnancy or lactation disqualified patients from enrolment. The receptor comes from a woman in her 40s with Graves' hyperthyroidism. Sequenced material: blood.

The CDR3 region is CASSRSGTSYNEQYF. CDR3 sequence (DNA): TGTGCCAGCAGTCGCAGCGGGACAAGTTATAACGAGCAGTACTTC. V usage is TRBV7-9 and J usage is TRBJ2-7, with D possibly being TRBD2 (7 bases). V was clipped by 6 bases and J by 5 bases, with 20 bases between them. The CDR3 sequence is 15 residues long. Germline-derived CDR1 and CDR2 are SEHNR and FQNEAQ (reference sequence).